This T cell receptor (beta chain) was documented in a study of shared clonotypes between healthy human individuals. The study ran the assay at deep level. The method was immunoSEQ multiplex PCR; TCRdb's version includes in-frame clones alone and lacks a portion of them. The table lists 1.5 million to 2.5 million clones, just under 95% of them singletons. Study results and limitations: Investigators collected only blood, and repertoires in tissues likely differ. Represented diversity (both genetic and exposure-history) was limited by the small number of donors.

The CDR3 has 12 residues. V lost 9 bases and J 0 bases, leaving 9 bases between the germline ends. Germline V lookup: CDR1 MNHGY, CDR2 SVAAGI. As concerns this clone: Its antigen is as yet unknown.

Positive CCR7 selection of CD45RO-negative cells yielded the naive CD8 cells, and terminally differentiated effector memory CD45RA+ cells were excluded. This clonotype originated in a man aged 18 to 35 in good health. This chain links TRBV6-9 with TRBJ2-7; D gene ambiguous. Sequenced sample: naive CD8+ T cells sorted from blood. The DNA for the CDR3 is TGTGCCAGTCTTGACACCTCCTACGAGCAGTACTTC. The encoded protein is CASLDTSYEQYF.